The 20 T cell receptor beta chains below all came from one sample that was sequenced in a study of blood T cell repertoires in COVID-19. The assay was immunoSEQ multiplex PCR, and TCRdb's table has in-frame clones only and misses some. The sample records about 240,000 clones, 75% to 90% being singletons. Sequences were obtained from PBMCs or T cells enriched from blood (not recorded which). The receptors come from a woman aged 30 to 39 who had recovered from COVID-19.

CDR3 in DNA: TGTGCCAGCAGCACCTTACAGGGTTCTGGCTACACCTTC. It yields the protein CASSTLQGSGYTF. The chain has TRBV28 and TRBJ1-2, with D possibly matching TRBD1 (6 bases). V lost 6 bases to trimming and J lost 7 bases, with 15 bases between them. Germline CDR1 is MDHEN and CDR2 is SYDVKM. The length of the CDR3 is 13 residues.

This clone was seen a single time. The CDR3, as DNA: TGCAGTGCTAGTACTAGCGGGAGCAGGACAGATACGCAGTATTTT. Translating it yields CSASTSGSRTDTQYF. The rearrangement uses TRBV20-1 and TRBJ2-3; TRBD2 agrees at 11 bases. Trimming at V came to 3 bases and at J to 3 bases, leaving 5 bases not matched to a gene. The V gene's germline CDR1 is DFQATT and CDR2 SNEGSKA (reference sequence). This CDR3 spans 15 amino acids.

The chain combines TRBV7-9 with TRBJ2-1, with a possible D match to TRBD1 (5 bases). The CDR3 sequence is 16 residues long. V was cut by 5 bases and J by 4 bases, with 18 bases left in between. Per germline, CDR1 SEHNR and CDR2 FQNEAQ (reference sequence). The CDR3 coding sequence is TGTGCCAGCAGCCCCGGCGGACAACTACTATACAATGAGCAGTTCTTC. It specifies CASSPGGQLLYNEQFF.

This chain links TRBV27 with TRBJ2-2; 9 nucleotides line up with TRBD1. Germline CDR1 MNHEY, CDR2 SMNVEV (reference sequence). V dropped 6 bases and J dropped 6; count of bases not matched to a gene: 2. The CDR3 has 13 amino acids. The CDR3 sequence is CASRQGAAGELFF. For the CDR3, the DNA is TGTGCCAGCAGACAGGGGGCAGCCGGGGAGCTGTTTTTT.

The DNA of the CDR3 is TGTGCCAGCAGCTTAGACTCGAGGGGGACAGAGACCCAGTACTTC. Amino acid sequence: CASSLDSRGTETQYF. The chain uses TRBV7-2 and TRBJ2-5; a weak D match, TRBD1 (6 bases). V lost 1 base and J lost 4, with 13 bases in between. Germline V gives CDR1 SGHTA, CDR2 FQGNSA. The length of the CDR3 is 15 residues.

V usage is TRBV27 and J usage is TRBJ1-5, with no clear D. The germline CDR1 and CDR2 sequences are MNHEY and SMNVEV (reference sequence). V shed 5 bases and J shed 6 bases, with 14 bases lying between them. The CDR3 contains 14 residues. The CDR3 spells CASSASEMGQPQHF. CDR3 in DNA: TGTGCCAGCAGTGCTAGCGAGATGGGTCAGCCCCAGCATTTT.

The table lists this clone with a count of one. The chain is built from TRBV28 and TRBJ2-3, with no clear D. The CDR3 consists of 16 residues. Trimming cost V 3 bases and J 6 bases, with 19 bases left between them. Per the germline V gene, CDR1 is MDHEN and CDR2 is SYDVKM. The chain's CDR3 is CASSFSDSSIADTQYF. CDR3 coding DNA: TGTGCCAGCAGTTTCTCTGACTCGAGTATCGCTGATACGCAGTATTTT.

The chain links TRBV30 to TRBJ1-2; no definite D call. The CDR3 spans 12 residues. Trimming cost V 0 bases and J 8 bases, with 10 bases left between them. Germline lookup yields CDR1 GTSNPN and CDR2 SVGIG (reference sequence). CDR3 protein: CAWSVHEEGYTF. CDR3 DNA sequence: TGTGCCTGGAGTGTTCATGAGGAAGGCTACACCTTC.

This chain links TRBV4-3 with TRBJ1-3; D remains unclear. This CDR3 has 15 amino acids. Germline assignment: CDR1 LGHNA and CDR2 YSLEER. The germline V and J ends were trimmed by 0 bases and 0 bases, with 6 bases remaining between them. The CDR3 DNA follows: TGCGCCAGCAGCCAAGACCCACACTCTGGAAACACCATATATTTT. Its translation is CASSQDPHSGNTIYF.

V gene TRBV20-1 combines with J gene TRBJ2-1; D perhaps matches TRBD1 (5 bases). Trimming stripped 3 bases from V and 6 bases from J, with 12 bases between. The CDR3 length is 13 residues. Germline assignment: CDR1 DFQATT and CDR2 SNEGSKA (reference sequence). The DNA for the CDR3 is TGCAGTGCTAGTTTTCCTCAGGGCAATGAGCAGTTCTTC. Its protein product is CSASFPQGNEQFF.

The V gene is TRBV28, the J gene TRBJ1-1; D not resolved. This CDR3 is 14 amino acids long. The germline V and J ends were trimmed by 5 bases and 6 bases, with 16 bases remaining between them. Germline V gene sequence: CDR1 MDHEN, CDR2 SYDVKM. This chain's CDR3 is CASSQHGGFSEAFF. The DNA for the CDR3 is TGTGCCAGCAGTCAACACGGAGGATTCTCTGAAGCTTTCTTT. Complete variable domain (other parts from reference TRBV28 and TRBJ1-1): DVKVTQSSRYLVKRTGEKVFLECVQDMDHENMFWYRQDPGLGLRLIYFSYDVKMKEKGDIPEGYSVSREKKERFSLILESASTNQTSMYLCASSQHGGFSEAFFGQGTRLTVV.

The chain employs TRBV27 and TRBJ1-2, with 10 nucleotides matching TRBD1. Germline CDR1 and CDR2: MNHEY and SMNVEV (reference sequence). The junction had 6 bases not matched to a gene; V was cut back by 6 bases and J by 5 bases. The CDR3 has 14 residues. CDR3 nucleotide sequence: TGTGCCAGCAGCTCGGACAGGGGGGGATATGGCTACACCTTC. Translated, it gives CASSSDRGGYGYTF.

The chain links TRBV28 to TRBJ1-5; the match to TRBD1 covers 7 bases. V gave up 6 bases and J gave up 3 bases; unmatched junction bases: 8. Germline-derived CDR1 and CDR2 are MDHEN and SYDVKM. This CDR3 has 15 amino acids. CDR3 bases: TGTGCCAGCAGATTTACAGGGGAGCCCAATCAGCCCCAGCATTTT. This translates into CASRFTGEPNQPQHF.

This clone has just a few counts. The chain uses TRBV29-1 and TRBJ2-2; 7 bases fit TRBD2. The ends lost 2 bases at V and 1 base at J; junction bases unmatched: 1. This CDR3 comprises 14 residues. Germline assignment: CDR1 SQVTM and CDR2 ANQGSEA. The CDR3 DNA reads as TGCAGCGTTGAACGGGAGGTGAACACCGGGGAGCTGTTTTTT. It encodes CSVEREVNTGELFF.

The V gene is TRBV11-2, the J gene TRBJ2-1; weak D call: TRBD2 (6 bases). This CDR3 has 16 residues. Germline V lookup: CDR1 SGHAT, CDR2 FQNNGV. Trimming left V 0 bases short and J 0 bases short, with 9 bases between. The CDR3 reads CASSLDSGSSYNEQFF. The CDR3 nucleotides are TGTGCCAGCAGCTTAGACTCCGGGAGCTCCTACAATGAGCAGTTCTTC.

V gene TRBV6-5 combines with J gene TRBJ1-3; D not resolved. CDR1 is MNHEY, CDR2 SVGAGI, per germline. Trimming pared 0 bases from V and 2 bases from J, leaving 5 bases between. This CDR3 has 14 residues. The DNA for the CDR3 is TGTGCCAGCAGTTACTCGCACACTGGAAACACCATATATTTT. Translation: CASSYSHTGNTIYF.

This chain uses TRBV2 with TRBJ1-2; TRBD1 matches 11 bases. The CDR3 has 15 residues. The germline V gene encodes CDR1 SNHLY and CDR2 FYNNEI. Unmatched junction bases numbered 6, after V lost 2 bases and J lost 7 bases. As DNA, the CDR3 is TGTGCCAGCAGTGAATCCCGGACAGGGGGCGGTGGCTACACCTTC. This sequence encodes CASSESRTGGGGYTF.

The rearrangement uses TRBV10-2 and TRBJ2-3, with a tentative D call TRBD1 (5 bases). The CDR3 totals 12 residues. V was shortened by 7 bases and J by 6 bases, with 11 bases between the two germline ends. The V gene's germline CDR1 is WSHSY and CDR2 SAAADI. The CDR3 DNA is TGCGCCAGCACAGGGTCAGGGGATACGCAGTATTTT. This sequence encodes CASTGSGDTQYF.

The V and J genes are TRBV28 and TRBJ2-7, with 7 bases identical to TRBD1. The CDR3 is 15 amino acids. Per the germline V gene, CDR1 is MDHEN and CDR2 is SYDVKM. V shed 3 bases and J 2 bases; nucleotides not matched to a gene: 7. The CDR3 region has the DNA TGTGCCAGCAGTTTCTTGACAGGGTCCGCCTACGAGCAGTACTTC. Translation gives CASSFLTGSAYEQYF.

The chain joins TRBV18 to TRBJ2-3; TRBD1 agrees at 9 bases. The V segment lost 6 bases and the J segment 3 bases; nucleotides outside the gene matches: 10. The CDR3 has 16 residues. CDR1 KGHSH and CDR2 LQKENI come from the germline V gene. In DNA form, the CDR3 reads TGTGCCAGCTCCTTTGGACAGGGGATTGTTACAGATACGCAGTATTTT. This gives the protein CASSFGQGIVTDTQYF.